This entry lists 21 T cell receptor beta chains sequenced from one sample in a study of regulatory T cells in long-lasting Graves disease (dated by TCRdb to 2020 to 2022). In the paper's terms, the time point label means: newly diagnosed GD, antithyroid drugs for less than 3 months. For both TCR sequencing and RNA sequencing, RNA was extracted from PBMCs in TRIzol. Receptors were amplified or captured by multiplex PCR. Instrument used: Illumina HiSeq 4000. To build TCR beta libraries, CDR3 regions were amplified by Arm-PCR using iRepertoire HTBI primers. The public reads were reanalyzed by TCRdb: fastp trimming at Q25, MiXCR alignment, in-frame beta chains only. Here each entry gathers all rows of one CDR3 protein and keeps the most common genes and DNA. The sample data list about 530,000 distinct CDR3 sequences, and about 16% of these were observed just once. The ten largest clones take up roughly 25% of the sample.

The same specimen was also included in a second study, on T cells in Graves' hyperthyroidism and ophthalmopathy.

Here the sequenced sample was peripheral blood mononuclear cells (PBMCs), taken at new diagnosis, from a patient treated with antithyroid drugs. These receptors came from a woman aged 35-65 years with Graves disease. Donor details come from another sample of the same person, matched by shared clones.

This clonotype was counted ten times or more. The chain links TRBV29-1 to TRBJ1-1; D remains ambiguous. Trimming took off 3 bases at V and 1 base at J, with 6 bases between the two ends. The V gene's germline CDR1 is SQVTM and CDR2 ANQGSEA. This CDR3 is built from 12 residues. DNA of the CDR3: TGCAGCGTTGAGAGTAGGAACACTGAAGCTTTCTTT. This translates into CSVESRNTEAFF.

This clonotype has more than one count but fewer than ten. DNA of the CDR3: TGTGCCAGCAGCTTATCGGACGGATACTATGGCTACACCTTC. Translated, it gives CASSLSDGYYGYTF. The chain joins TRBV11-2 to TRBJ1-2, with D unclear. The CDR3 covers 14 residues. The V end was cut by 2 bases, the J end by 3 bases, with 10 bases between. Germline V gene sequence: CDR1 SGHAT, CDR2 FQNNGV.

The V and J genes are TRBV19 and TRBJ2-2; tentative D call: TRBD1 (6 bases). This CDR3 contains 15 residues. Germline CDR1 is LNHDA and CDR2 is SQIVND (reference sequence). The V end was cut by 5 bases, the J end by 2 bases, with 12 bases between. CDR3 residues: CASSPPGQNTGELFF. The CDR3 nucleotides read TGTGCCAGTAGTCCGCCGGGACAAAACACCGGGGAGCTGTTTTTT.

Many counts were recorded for this clonotype. The J gene is TRBJ2-2, the V gene TRBV30; 7 bases are a match to TRBD1. Trimming at V came to 8 bases and at J to 4 bases, leaving 4 bases not matched to a gene. Germline CDR1 and CDR2: GTSNPN and SVGIG (reference sequence). This CDR3 has 12 amino acids. The CDR3 region is CARTGATGELFF. The CDR3, as DNA: TGTGCCAGGACAGGAGCCACCGGGGAGCTGTTTTTT.

This clonotype was counted many times. The chain joins TRBV18 to TRBJ1-3; D is uncertain. The CDR3 is made up of 16 amino acids. The V and J ends lost 0 bases and 0 bases respectively, with 9 bases between them. CDR1 is KGHSH and CDR2 is LQKENI in the germline V gene. CDR3 region: CASSPPNDISGNTIYF. The CDR3 DNA reads TGTGCCAGCTCACCACCGAATGATATCTCTGGAAACACCATATATTTT.

In this sample, this clonotype turned up a few times. The rearrangement joins TRBV13 to TRBJ1-1, with TRBD1 as a possible D gene (5 bases). CDR1 and CDR2 from the germline V gene are PRHDT and FYEKMQ (reference sequence). V was pared by 1 base and J by 1 base, with 10 bases between. This CDR3 contains 15 residues. The CDR3: CASSLDRGGNTEAFF. The DNA of the CDR3 is TGTGCCAGCAGCTTAGATAGGGGCGGGAACACTGAAGCTTTCTTT. Based on the CDR3 plus reference TRBV13 and TRBJ1-1, the full variable domain is AAGVIQSPRHLIKEKRETATLKCYPIPRHDTVYWYQQGPGQDPQFLISFYEKMQSDKGSIPDRFSAQQFSDYHSELNMSSLELGDSALYFCASSLDRGGNTEAFFGQGTRLTVV.

This clonotype was recorded once. The chain uses TRBV5-4 and TRBJ1-2, with D perhaps matching TRBD1 (6 bases). Germline V gene lookup returns CDR1 SGHNT and CDR2 YYREEE (reference sequence). V was pared by 6 bases and J by 4 bases, with 19 bases between. This CDR3 is built from 15 residues. The CDR3 DNA sequence: TGTGCCAGCACCCTGGGGGGGGCGGGTAGCTATGGCTACACCTTC. It codes for CASTLGGAGSYGYTF.

V usage is TRBV20-1 and J usage is TRBJ1-5; D remains ambiguous. The germline V gene has CDR1 DFQATT and CDR2 SNEGSKA (reference sequence). Trimming took 0 bases from V and 8 from J, leaving 20 bases between them. The CDR3 runs to 16 residues. The CDR3 DNA reads as TGCAGTGCTAGAGAAGGAGGCAGCATTAGCGGGGAGCCCCAGCATTTT. It encodes CSAREGGSISGEPQHF.

This clonotype came up many times. The V gene is TRBV11-2, the J gene TRBJ2-2; D might be TRBD1 or TRBD2, each matching 6 bases. CDR3 size: 14 residues. Germline V gene data show CDR1 as SGHAT and CDR2 as FQNNGV. V shed 7 bases and J shed 5 bases, with 14 bases lying between them. CDR3 sequence reads: CASTPTGGTGELFF. CDR3 nucleotides: TGTGCCAGCACCCCGACAGGAGGGACCGGGGAGCTGTTTTTT.

The rearrangement links TRBV29-1 to TRBJ2-5, with TRBD1 matching over 8 bases. The V gene end was trimmed by 5 bases and the J gene end by 2 bases; junction bases not matched to a gene: 4. The CDR3 covers 13 residues. Per germline, CDR1 SQVTM and CDR2 ANQGSEA. The CDR3 reads CSVSGTGQETQYF. The CDR3 DNA reads as TGCAGCGTTTCCGGGACAGGACAAGAGACCCAGTACTTC.

The chain uses TRBV19 and TRBJ1-1, with D perhaps TRBD1 (6 bases). V shed 5 bases and J shed 0 bases, with 25 bases lying between them. The CDR3 is 19 residues long. The germline gives CDR1 LNHDA, CDR2 SQIVND (reference sequence). The CDR3 bases are TGTGCCAGTAGTCCCTCGGGGGGCAGCAATATGAGAATGAACACTGAAGCTTTCTTT. Residues: CASSPSGGSNMRMNTEAFF.

There are a few counts of this clonotype. V is TRBV5-1 and J is TRBJ1-3, with D hard to call. With 0 bases removed from V and 3 bases from J, the gap between germline ends came to 13 bases. The V gene's germline CDR1 is SGHRS and CDR2 YFSETQ. CDR3 size: 16 residues. CDR3 loop: CASSLALGSIGNTIYF. CDR3 DNA sequence: TGCGCCAGCAGCTTGGCTTTGGGGTCGATTGGAAACACCATATATTTT. The full variable domain, with the rest looked up from reference TRBV5-1 and TRBJ1-3, is KAGVTQTPRYLIKTRGQQVTLSCSPISGHRSVSWYQQTPGQGLQFLFEYFSETQRNKGNFPGRFSGRQFSNSRSEMNVSTLELGDSALYLCASSLALGSIGNTIYFGEGSWLTVV.

This clonotype was observed a handful of times. This chain joins TRBV11-1 and TRBJ2-3; D unresolved. From germline, CDR1 is SGHAT and CDR2 FQDESV (reference sequence). CDR3 length: 15 amino acids. Trimming shortened V by 3 bases and J by 2 bases, and 12 bases separated the two germline ends. CDR3 nucleotides: TGTGCCAGCAGCTTCCTTTACGACACCACAGATACGCAGTATTTT. Translated, it gives CASSFLYDTTDTQYF.

This clonotype was recorded many times. V gene TRBV2 combines with J gene TRBJ1-6; the match to TRBD1 covers 11 bases. The CDR3 extends over 14 amino acids. CDR1 and CDR2 (germline): SNHLY, FYNNEI. V lost 5 bases and J lost 9; bases outside the gene matches: 3. The CDR3 nucleotides are TGTGCCAGCAGTTGGACAGGGGGCATTTCACCCCTCCACTTT. Protein product: CASSWTGGISPLHF. The variable domain in full, with the rest retrieved from reference TRBV2 and TRBJ1-6, is EPEVTQTPSHQVTQMGQEVILRCVPISNHLYFYWYRQILGQKVEFLVSFYNNEISEKSEIFDDQFSVERPDGSNFTLKIRSTKLEDSAMYFCASSWTGGISPLHFGNGTRLTVT.

This rearrangement joins TRBV11-3 to TRBJ2-3, with D possibly TRBD1 on 5 matching bases. This CDR3 has 14 amino acids. The germline V gene has CDR1 SGHNT and CDR2 YENEEA. Trimming took 5 bases from V and 1 from J, leaving 10 bases between them. The CDR3 region has the DNA TGTGCCAGCAGCGCCACAGGCGGCACAGATACGCAGTATTTT. As protein: CASSATGGTDTQYF.

This chain joins TRBV10-2 and TRBJ1-5; possibly TRBD1 for D (5 bases). The CDR3 is made up of 15 amino acids. CDR1 WSHSY and CDR2 SAAADI come from the germline V gene. V shed 0 bases and J shed 4 bases, with 10 bases lying between them. This CDR3 is CASSESGRQNQPQHF. The DNA of the CDR3 is TGCGCCAGCAGTGAGTCGGGACGGCAAAATCAGCCCCAGCATTTT.

In this sample, this clonotype turned up many times. The chain uses TRBV19 and TRBJ1-5; D not certain. Per germline, CDR1 LNHDA and CDR2 SQIVND (reference sequence). The germline V and J ends were trimmed by 3 bases and 1 base, with 7 bases remaining between them. CDR3 length: 14 residues. DNA of the CDR3: TGTGCCAGTAGTATTTTCGACAGCAATCAGCCCCAGCATTTT. Protein product: CASSIFDSNQPQHF.

This clonotype came up many times. This chain joins TRBV29-1 and TRBJ2-3; tentatively, D is TRBD2 (6 bases). Per the germline V gene, CDR1 is SQVTM and CDR2 is ANQGSEA. This CDR3 contains 15 residues. Trimming left V 6 bases short and J 1 base short, with 17 bases between. The DNA of the CDR3 is TGCAGCGTGGCCCCAGCGGGCGGGCGCACAGATACGCAGTATTTT. Protein product: CSVAPAGGRTDTQYF.

V is TRBV6-5 and J is TRBJ2-5; D unclear. This CDR3 has 14 residues. Germline assignment: CDR1 MNHEY and CDR2 SVGAGI. The V end was cut by 0 bases, the J end by 2 bases, with 7 bases between. CDR3 DNA sequence: TGTGCCAGCAGTTACTCGACAAAACAAGAGACCCAGTACTTC. This codes for CASSYSTKQETQYF.

This clonotype has a handful of counts. The chain joins TRBV14 to TRBJ2-1; the match to TRBD2 covers 7 bases. The CDR3 length is 18 residues. Germline CDR1 reads SGHDN; CDR2 reads FVKESK. The J segment lost 0 bases and the V segment lost 3 bases, leaving 11 bases of the junction unmatched. In nucleotides, the CDR3 is TGTGCCAGCAGCCACTTTCGGACTAGGGGCAGCTCCTACAATGAGCAGTTCTTC. It yields the protein CASSHFRTRGSSYNEQFF.

This clonotype has a handful of counts. The chain uses TRBV4-1 and TRBJ2-1; D may be TRBD1 (5 bases). Germline-derived CDR1 and CDR2 are MGHRA and YSYEKL. The CDR3 totals 15 residues. The germline V and J ends were trimmed by 0 bases and 8 bases, with 14 bases remaining between them. In nucleotides, the CDR3 is TGCGCCAGCAGCCAAGAGCATCAGGGTATACATGAGCAGTTCTTC. This translates into CASSQEHQGIHEQFF.